What follows are 10 T cell receptor beta chains derived from one specimen sequenced in a study of graft-versus-host responses after intestinal transplantation listed by TCRdb under 2021. The library was made by the immunoSEQ multiplex PCR assay. The immuneACCESS repertoire file appears here via TCRdb, limited to in-frame rearrangements. These files lack a portion of the clones; in checked studies, under half of the deficit traces to unresolved V genes, and the cause of the others is not known. Recorded for this sample are some 4,500 clones; roughly 70% of them occurred a single time. The ten largest account for roughly 7.7% of the sample. Dithiothreitol, EDTA incubations and collagenase D digestion were used to isolate intraepithelial and lamina propria lymphocytes from graft specimens. The material was ileum tissue, obtained 17 days after transplant. These receptor sequences come from a human patient who received an intestinal transplant, so some T cells may come from the graft donor.

V usage is TRBV25-1 and J usage is TRBJ2-5; the D is unclear. Trimming took off 2 bases at V and 5 bases at J, with 12 bases between the two ends. The CDR3 consists of 14 residues. CDR1 MGHDK and CDR2 SYGVNS come from the germline V gene. Here the CDR3 DNA reads TGTGCCAGCAGTGAACTTAGAACCGTGGAGACCCAGTACTTC. Its translation: CASSELRTVETQYF.

The gene calls are TRBV5-6 and TRBJ1-6; no reliable D call. The germline V gene encodes CDR1 SGHDT and CDR2 YYEEEE. The CDR3 is made up of 18 amino acids. The ends were cut back, 0 bases at V and 14 bases at J, with 27 bases in the middle. The chain's CDR3 is CASSLGLDRRWGTPALHF. The CDR3 DNA sequence: TGTGCCAGCAGCTTGGGATTGGATAGGAGGTGGGGAACCCCGGCCCTCCACTTT.

This clone was detected only a few times. The DNA for the CDR3 is TGTGCCAGCAGCCCCGAACCTCCCTCGAGCTCCTATAATTCACCCCTCCACTTT. Its protein is CASSPEPPSSSYNSPLHF. The chain combines TRBV7-2 with TRBJ1-6; D remains ambiguous. The length of the CDR3 is 18 residues. Germline loops: CDR1 SGHTA, CDR2 FQGNSA. Trimming stripped 5 bases from V and 0 bases from J, with 17 bases between. The entire variable domain, with the rest obtained from reference TRBV7-2 and TRBJ1-6, is as follows: GAGVSQSPSNKVTEKGKDVELRCDPISGHTALYWYRQSLGQGLEFLIYFQGNSAPDKSGLPSDRFSAERTGGSVSTLTIQRTQQEDSAVYLCASSPEPPSSSYNSPLHFGNGTRLTVT.

CDR3 residues: CASSLGTSGYNEQFF. The CDR3 bases are TGTGCCAGCAGCTTGGGGACTAGCGGGTACAATGAGCAGTTCTTC. This sequence joins TRBV5-6 and TRBJ2-1; TRBD2 agrees at 11 bases. Trimming took 0 bases from V and 4 from J; bases not matched to a gene: 0. The CDR3 is 15 amino acids. The V gene's germline CDR1 is SGHDT and CDR2 YYEEEE.

V and J are TRBV18 and TRBJ2-3; unclear D gene. Germline V gene data show CDR1 as KGHSH and CDR2 as LQKENI. V was cut by 1 base and J by 0 bases, with 8 bases left in between. The CDR3 runs to 15 residues. The DNA for the CDR3 is TGTGCCAGCTCACCACTCGGGTCTAGCACAGATACGCAGTATTTT. Protein product: CASSPLGSSTDTQYF.

This clone turned up a few times. This chain connects TRBV27 to TRBJ2-5, with TRBD2 matching over 7 bases. Germline V gives CDR1 MNHEY, CDR2 SMNVEV (reference sequence). With 10 bases clipped from V and 0 bases from J, the junction kept 5 bases outside the gene matches. This CDR3 is 13 amino acids long. CDR3 sequence reads: CAIRGVNQETQYF. The DNA of the CDR3 is TGTGCCATCCGGGGGGTTAACCAAGAGACCCAGTACTTC.

The rearrangement links TRBV7-2 to TRBJ2-3; maybe TRBD1 (6 bases). The CDR3 extends over 15 amino acids. V was shortened by 5 bases and J by 2 bases, with 14 bases between the two germline ends. CDR1 is SGHTA, CDR2 FQGNSA, per germline. The CDR3 DNA reads TGTGCCAGCAGCGTTCAGGGGACCGACACAGATACGCAGTATTTT. Its translation: CASSVQGTDTDTQYF.

The chain recombines TRBV9 with TRBJ2-3; TRBD2 matches 9 bases. Germline values: CDR1 SGDLS, CDR2 YYNGEE. CDR3 length: 17 amino acids. After removal of 1 base from V and 2 bases from J, the junction contained 8 bases not matched to a gene. The DNA of the CDR3 is TGTGCCAGCAGCGTAAGCGGCGGGGGGGCCTACACAGATACGCAGTATTTT. Protein sequence: CASSVSGGGAYTDTQYF.

The V call is TRBV28, the J call TRBJ1-2, with unresolved D. Germline V lookup: CDR1 MDHEN, CDR2 SYDVKM. With 5 bases removed from V and 8 bases from J, the gap between germline ends came to 15 bases. This CDR3 contains 13 residues. The CDR3 DNA reads as TGTGCCAGCAGTACTACCCCTCATGGGGGCTACACCTTC. Its translation is CASSTTPHGGYTF.

The chain recombines TRBV19 with TRBJ1-2; possibly TRBD1 for D (6 bases). The CDR3 runs to 13 residues. V lost 7 bases to trimming and J lost 8 bases, with 17 bases between them. Germline V lookup: CDR1 LNHDA, CDR2 SQIVND (reference sequence). DNA of the CDR3: TGTGCCAGTACCTTACAGGGCGTATGGGGCTACACCTTC. This gives the protein CASTLQGVWGYTF.